The clone carrying this TCR beta chain has a count of ten or more. Its antigen is unidentified. The V end lost 2 bases, the J end lost 3 bases, and 8 bases lay between the germline ends. The CDR3 has 14 residues. The record originates from a study of T-cell reconstitution after alpha-beta-depleted transplantation in children. General observations from the study: By about two months after transplant, alpha-beta T cells reportedly arose from several hundred graft clones that had expanded.

A TCRbeta library incorporating unique molecular identifiers was prepared. MiXCR, run by TCRdb on the PCR reads, gives a single entry per CDR3 protein. The repertoire includes 350,000 to 500,000 distinct CDR3 sequences, 43% of them detected once, and around 29% sits in the top ten. Sequencing used PBMCs, obtained before TCRalphabeta/CD19-depleted stem cell transplant. V gene TRBV12-3 or TRBV12-4 combines with J gene TRBJ2-1; D not resolved. This receptor was taken from a girl aged 2 to 10 with aplastic anemia, due to receive a stem cell transplant. The CDR3: CASSLSGFYNEQFF. CDR3 in DNA: TGTGCCAGCAGTTTATCGGGCTTCTACAATGAGCAGTTCTTC.